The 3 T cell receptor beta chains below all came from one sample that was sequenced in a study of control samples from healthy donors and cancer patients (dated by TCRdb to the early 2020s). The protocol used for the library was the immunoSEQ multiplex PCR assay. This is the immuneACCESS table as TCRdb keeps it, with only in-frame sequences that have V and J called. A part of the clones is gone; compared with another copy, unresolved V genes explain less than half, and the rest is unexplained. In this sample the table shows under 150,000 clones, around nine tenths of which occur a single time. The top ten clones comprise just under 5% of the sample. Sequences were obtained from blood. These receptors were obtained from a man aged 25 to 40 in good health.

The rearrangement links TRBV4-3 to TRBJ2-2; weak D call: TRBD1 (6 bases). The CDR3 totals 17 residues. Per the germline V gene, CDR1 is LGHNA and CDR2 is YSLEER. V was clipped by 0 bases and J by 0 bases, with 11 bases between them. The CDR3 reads CASSQDHAGANTGELFF. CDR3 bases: TGCGCCAGCAGCCAAGATCACGCAGGGGCGAACACCGGGGAGCTGTTTTTT.

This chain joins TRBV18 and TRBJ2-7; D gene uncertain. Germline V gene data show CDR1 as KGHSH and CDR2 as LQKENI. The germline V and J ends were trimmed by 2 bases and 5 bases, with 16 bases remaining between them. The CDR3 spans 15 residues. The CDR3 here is CASSPTTTESNEQYF. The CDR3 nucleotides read TGTGCCAGCTCACCAACGACAACAGAAAGTAACGAGCAGTACTTC. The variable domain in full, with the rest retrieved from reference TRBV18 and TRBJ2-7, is NAGVMQNPRHLVRRRGQEARLRCSPMKGHSHVYWYRQLPEEGLKFMVYLQKENIIDESGMPKERFSAEFPKEGPSILRIQQVVRGDSAAYFCASSPTTTESNEQYFGPGTRLTVT.

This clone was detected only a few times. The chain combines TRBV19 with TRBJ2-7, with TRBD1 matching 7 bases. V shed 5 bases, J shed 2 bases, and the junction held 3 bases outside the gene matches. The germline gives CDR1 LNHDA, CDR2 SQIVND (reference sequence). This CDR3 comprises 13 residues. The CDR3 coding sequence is TGTGCCAGTAGTCCCCAGGGGGCCTACGAGCAGTACTTC. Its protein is CASSPQGAYEQYF.